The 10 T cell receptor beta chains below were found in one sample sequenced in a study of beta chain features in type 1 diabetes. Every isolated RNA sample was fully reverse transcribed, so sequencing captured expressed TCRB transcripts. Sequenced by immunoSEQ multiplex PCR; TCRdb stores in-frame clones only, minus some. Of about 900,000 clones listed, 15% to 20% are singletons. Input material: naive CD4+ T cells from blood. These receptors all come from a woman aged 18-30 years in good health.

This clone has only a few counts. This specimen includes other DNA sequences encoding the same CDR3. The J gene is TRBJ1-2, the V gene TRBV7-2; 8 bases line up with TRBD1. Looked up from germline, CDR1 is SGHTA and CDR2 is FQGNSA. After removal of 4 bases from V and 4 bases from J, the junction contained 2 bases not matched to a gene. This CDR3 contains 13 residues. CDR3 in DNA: TGTGCCAGCAGCTCCGACAGGGGCTATGGCTACACCTTC. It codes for CASSSDRGYGYTF.

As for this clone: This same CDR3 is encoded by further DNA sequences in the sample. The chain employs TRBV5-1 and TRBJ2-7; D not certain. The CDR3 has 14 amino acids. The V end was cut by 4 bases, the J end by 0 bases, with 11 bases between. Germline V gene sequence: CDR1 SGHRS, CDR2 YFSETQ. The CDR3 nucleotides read TGCGCCAGCAGCCCGAGGACGGACTCCTACGAGCAGTACTTC. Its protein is CASSPRTDSYEQYF.

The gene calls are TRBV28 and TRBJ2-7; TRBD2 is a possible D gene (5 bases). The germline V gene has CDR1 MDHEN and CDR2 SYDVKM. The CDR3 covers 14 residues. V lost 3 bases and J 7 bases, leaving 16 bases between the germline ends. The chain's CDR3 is CASSFLALTGEQYF. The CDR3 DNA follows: TGTGCCAGCAGTTTTTTAGCGTTGACGGGGGAGCAGTACTTC.

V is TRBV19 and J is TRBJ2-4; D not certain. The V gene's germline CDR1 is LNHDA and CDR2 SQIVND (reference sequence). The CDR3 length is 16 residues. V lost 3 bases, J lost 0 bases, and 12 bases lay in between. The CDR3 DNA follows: TGTGCCAGTAGTATCCACAGTACCATAGCCAAAAACATTCAGTACTTC. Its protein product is CASSIHSTIAKNIQYF.

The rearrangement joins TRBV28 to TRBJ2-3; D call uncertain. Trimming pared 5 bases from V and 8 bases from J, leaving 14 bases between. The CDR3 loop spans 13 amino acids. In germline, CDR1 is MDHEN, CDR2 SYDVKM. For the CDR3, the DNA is TGTGCCAGCAGTCCCCCGTCCTGGAGTACGCAGTATTTT. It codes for CASSPPSWSTQYF. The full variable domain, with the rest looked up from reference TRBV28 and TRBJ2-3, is DVKVTQSSRYLVKRTGEKVFLECVQDMDHENMFWYRQDPGLGLRLIYFSYDVKMKEKGDIPEGYSVSREKKERFSLILESASTNQTSMYLCASSPPSWSTQYFGPGTRLTVL.

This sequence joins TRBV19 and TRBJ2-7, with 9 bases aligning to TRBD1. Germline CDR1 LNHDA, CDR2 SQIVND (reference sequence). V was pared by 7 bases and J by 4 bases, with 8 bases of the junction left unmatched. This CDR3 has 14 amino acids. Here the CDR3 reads CASTKGTGSYEQYF. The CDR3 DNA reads TGTGCCAGTACCAAGGGGACAGGGTCGTACGAGCAGTACTTC.

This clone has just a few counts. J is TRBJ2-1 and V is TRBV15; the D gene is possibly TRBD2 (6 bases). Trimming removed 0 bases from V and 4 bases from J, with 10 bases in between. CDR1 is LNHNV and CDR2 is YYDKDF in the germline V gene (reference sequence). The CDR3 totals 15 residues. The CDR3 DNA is TGTGCCACCAGCAGAGAGGTAGCGGTATACAATGAGCAGTTCTTC. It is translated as CATSREVAVYNEQFF.

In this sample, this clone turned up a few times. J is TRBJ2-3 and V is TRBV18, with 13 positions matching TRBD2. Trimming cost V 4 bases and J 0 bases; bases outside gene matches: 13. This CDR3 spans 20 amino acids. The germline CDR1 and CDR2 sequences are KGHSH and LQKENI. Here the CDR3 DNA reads TGTGCCAGCTCACTCAGTCCCGCCGGGACTAGCGGGATAAGCACAGATACGCAGTATTTT. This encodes CASSLSPAGTSGISTDTQYF.

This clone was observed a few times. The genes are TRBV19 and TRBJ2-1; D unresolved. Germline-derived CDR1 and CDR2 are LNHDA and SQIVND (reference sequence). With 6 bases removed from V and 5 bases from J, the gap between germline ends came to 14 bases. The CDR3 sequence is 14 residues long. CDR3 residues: CASSLRGRNNEQFF. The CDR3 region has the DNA TGTGCCAGTAGCCTTCGTGGACGCAACAATGAGCAGTTCTTC.

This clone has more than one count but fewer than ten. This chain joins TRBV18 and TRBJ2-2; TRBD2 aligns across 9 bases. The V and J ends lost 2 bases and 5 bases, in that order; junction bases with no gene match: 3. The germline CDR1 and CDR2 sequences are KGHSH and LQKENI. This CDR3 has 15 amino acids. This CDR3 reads CASSPAGGRTGELFF. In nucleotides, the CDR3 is TGTGCCAGCTCACCAGCGGGAGGGCGAACCGGGGAGCTGTTTTTT.